This T cell receptor beta chain originates from a study of blood T cell repertoires in COVID-19. In the study overall: Sites in the United States, Italy and Spain provided acute and convalescent COVID-19 samples. Sources were T cells, B-cell-depleted T cells, or PBMCs; the material itself was cDNA or gDNA.

Original methodology: Using reference gene primer amplification, nucleated cell counts were estimated. TCRdb keeps only in-frame clones here, not all; method: immunoSEQ multiplex PCR. D and trimming were read from the DNA, whereas the V and J calls and clone size are those reported in that table. Among 90,000 to 120,000 clones listed, 89% were seen once. The sequenced sample was peripheral blood. The TCR originated in a man in his forties with active or convalescent COVID-19.

This CDR3 reads CASSLRAGGSDTQYF. The DNA for the CDR3 is TGTGCCAGCAGTTTACGCGCGGGAGGATCAGATACGCAGTATTTT. The J gene is TRBJ2-3, the V gene TRBV27; 8 nucleotides match TRBD2. CDR3 length: 15 amino acids. With V trimmed by 2 bases and J by 4 bases, 5 bases remained unmatched. The germline gives CDR1 MNHEY, CDR2 SMNVEV (reference sequence).